The 6 T cell receptor beta chains in this list originate from one sample, sequenced in a study of metastatic and nonmetastatic thyroid tumors. None of the patients had undergone any treatment ahead of thyroid surgery. TCRdb reanalyzed the PCR reads via MiXCR. The data hold roughly 83,000 clones, with more than 12% observed a single time. The sample taken for sequencing was blood. These receptors were taken from a female donor with papillary thyroid cancer or a benign thyroid nodule (not recorded which). Some clones in this sample may be carry-over from other donors' samples.

At least ten counts were recorded for this clone. The chain joins TRBV19 to TRBJ1-5; no clear D. The V and J ends lost 2 bases and 4 bases respectively, with 9 bases between them. CDR1 LNHDA and CDR2 SQIVND come from the germline V gene (reference sequence). The CDR3 contains 14 residues. CDR3 coding DNA: TGTGCCAGTAGTATATCGGCATCTAATCAGCCCCAGCATTTT. Translated, it gives CASSISASNQPQHF.

Regarding this clone: The sample contains more than one DNA sequence encoding this CDR3. The chain couples TRBV7-9 to TRBJ2-5; TRBD2 matches 9 bases. This CDR3 comprises 17 residues. Germline CDR1 reads SEHNR; CDR2 reads FQNEAQ (reference sequence). V dropped 1 base and J dropped 4; count of bases not matched to a gene: 10. CDR3: CASSLGAQRGAVETQYF. The CDR3 nucleotides are TGTGCCAGCAGCTTAGGTGCGCAGCGGGGGGCCGTAGAGACCCAGTACTTC.

This clone turned up a few times. The chain carries TRBV18 and TRBJ2-6; D gene unclear. V shed 2 bases and J shed 0 bases, with 17 bases lying between them. CDR3 length: 19 residues. The germline V gene has CDR1 KGHSH and CDR2 LQKENI. CDR3 DNA: TGTGCCAGCTCACCAAGGGCAGCCGCCACATTCTCTGGGGCCAACGTCCTGACTTTC. Translating gives CASSPRAAATFSGANVLTF.

This clone was seen at least ten times. One end of the junction is discordant with germline, which a read error may explain. CDR3 bases: TGTGCCAGCAGTTTATCCAAGCGGGTCGGGGCGCTCTTC. Translated: CASSLSKRVGALF. This rearrangement joins TRBV12-3 or TRBV12-4 to TRBJ2-1; tentative D call: TRBD2 (6 bases). The CDR3 sequence is 13 residues long.

This clone was counted at least ten times. The chain links TRBV6-1 to TRBJ2-4; 7 positions match TRBD1. Germline CDR1 reads MNHNS; CDR2 reads SASEGT. The CDR3 consists of 16 residues. Trimming removed 6 bases from V and 1 base from J; junction bases left unmatched: 9. Here the CDR3 reads CASSLTTTGAKNIQYF. The CDR3 nucleotides read TGTGCCAGCAGCCTCACAACGACAGGGGCCAAAAACATTCAGTACTTC.

Remarks on this clone: This may stem from a read error, because a much larger clone lies one nucleotide away. Other DNA sequences of this sample code for an identical CDR3. The J gene is TRBJ2-2, the V gene TRBV4-1; 10 positions match TRBD1. Germline values: CDR1 MGHRA, CDR2 YSYEKL. CDR3 length: 13 amino acids. Germline trimming cut 11 bases from V and 11 bases from J; bases unmatched to any gene: 11. CDR3 coding DNA: TGCGCCGGCCAGGACAGGGGGAGCGGTGAGCTGTTTTTT. It encodes CAGQDRGSGELFF.